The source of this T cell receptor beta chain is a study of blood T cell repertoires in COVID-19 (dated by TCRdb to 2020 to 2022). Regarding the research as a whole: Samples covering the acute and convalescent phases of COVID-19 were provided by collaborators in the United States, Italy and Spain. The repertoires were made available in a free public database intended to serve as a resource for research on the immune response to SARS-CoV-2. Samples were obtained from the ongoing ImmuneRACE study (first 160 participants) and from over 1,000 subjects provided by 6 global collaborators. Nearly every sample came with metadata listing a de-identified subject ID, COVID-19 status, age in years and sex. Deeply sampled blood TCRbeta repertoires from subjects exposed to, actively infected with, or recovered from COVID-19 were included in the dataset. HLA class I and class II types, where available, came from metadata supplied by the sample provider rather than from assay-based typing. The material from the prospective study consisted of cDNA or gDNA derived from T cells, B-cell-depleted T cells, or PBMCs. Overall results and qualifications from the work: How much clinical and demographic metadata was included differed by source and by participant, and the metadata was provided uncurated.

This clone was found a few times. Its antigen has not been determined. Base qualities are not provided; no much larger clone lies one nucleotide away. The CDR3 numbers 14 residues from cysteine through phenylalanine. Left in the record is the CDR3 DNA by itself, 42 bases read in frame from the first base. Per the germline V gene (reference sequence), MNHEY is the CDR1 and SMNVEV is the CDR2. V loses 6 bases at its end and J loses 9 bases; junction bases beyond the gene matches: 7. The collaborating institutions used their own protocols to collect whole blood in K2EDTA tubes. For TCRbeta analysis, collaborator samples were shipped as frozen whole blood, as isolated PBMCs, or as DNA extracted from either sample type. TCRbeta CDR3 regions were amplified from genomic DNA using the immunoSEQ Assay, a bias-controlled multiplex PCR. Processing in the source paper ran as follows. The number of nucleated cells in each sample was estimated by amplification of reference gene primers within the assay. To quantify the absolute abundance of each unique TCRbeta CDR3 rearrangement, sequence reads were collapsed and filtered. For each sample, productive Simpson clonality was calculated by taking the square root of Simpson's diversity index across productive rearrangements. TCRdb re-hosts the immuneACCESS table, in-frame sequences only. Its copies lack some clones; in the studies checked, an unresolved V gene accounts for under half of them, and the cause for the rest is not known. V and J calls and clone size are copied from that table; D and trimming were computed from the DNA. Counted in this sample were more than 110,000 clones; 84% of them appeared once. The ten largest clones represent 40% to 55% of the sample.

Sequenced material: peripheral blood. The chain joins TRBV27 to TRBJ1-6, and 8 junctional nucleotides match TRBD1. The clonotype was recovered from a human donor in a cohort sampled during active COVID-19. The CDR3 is CASSQDRDGSPLHF. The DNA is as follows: TGTGCCAGCAGCCAGGACAGGGATGGTTCACCCCTCCACTTT.